This T cell receptor beta chain comes out of a study of T cell changes during pregnancy in multiple sclerosis (dated by TCRdb to about 2019). Concerning the study at large: The study examined how the T cell repertoire changed over the course of pregnancy in women with multiple sclerosis.

Note on this clone: Its antigen target is currently unknown. Base-call qualities are not available, and no considerably larger clone is one nucleotide away.

Receptor amplification or capture employed the immunoSEQ multiplex PCR assay. TCRdb retrieved this table from immuneACCESS and kept in-frame rearrangements only. Not all clones are present; in checked studies, unresolved V genes account for under half, and no reason is known for the remainder. This sample has about 12,000 clones in its table, and approximately 90% of those were observed once. Together, the top ten hold about 15% of the sample. V and J are trimmed by 5 bases and 2 bases, and the gene matches miss 10 bases of the junction. The CDR3 starts with the cysteine, ends with the phenylalanine, and has 16 residues. Only the CDR3 portion is preserved as DNA: 48 bases, with reading frame beginning at the first base. Sequences LNHDA (CDR1) and SQIVND (CDR2) are obtained from the germline V gene (reference sequence).

Sequences were derived from CD8+ T cells from peripheral blood mononuclear cells, sampled in the second trimester of pregnancy. This clonotype originated in a female donor in good health, enrolled as a control in a pregnancy study. The chain is made from TRBV19 and TRBJ2-5, with 8 bases matching TRBD2. The nucleotide sequence is TGTGCCAGTAGTCCGATAGCGGGACTTTCTCAAGAGACCCAGTACTTC. Its coded protein is CASSPIAGLSQETQYF. Here the CDR3 is joined to the reference TRBV19 and TRBJ2-5 genes, and the full variable domain is: DGGITQSPKYLFRKEGQNVTLSCEQNLNHDAMYWYRQDPGQGLRLIYYSQIVNDFQKGDIAEGYSVSREKKESFPLTVTSAQKNPTAFYLCASSPIAGLSQETQYFGPGTRLLVL.